This T cell receptor (beta chain) was documented in a study of blood T cell repertoires in COVID-19. In its sample, this clone was seen once. Using immunoSEQ multiplex PCR, the repertoire was profiled, and TCRdb retains in-frame clones only, with some absent. The sample carries fewer than 15,000 clones, approximately 81% recorded once. The origin of this receptor is a human donor in a cohort sampled during active COVID-19. Sample: peripheral blood.

CDR3 nucleotides: TGTGCCAGCAGCCTCCTAGCGTCCCACACAGATACGCAGTATTTT. This encodes CASSLLASHTDTQYF. The chain carries TRBV27 and TRBJ2-3; D is possibly TRBD2 (6 bases). The CDR3 contains 15 residues. Trimming pared 6 bases from V and 2 bases from J, leaving 15 bases between. The germline gives CDR1 MNHEY, CDR2 SMNVEV (reference sequence).